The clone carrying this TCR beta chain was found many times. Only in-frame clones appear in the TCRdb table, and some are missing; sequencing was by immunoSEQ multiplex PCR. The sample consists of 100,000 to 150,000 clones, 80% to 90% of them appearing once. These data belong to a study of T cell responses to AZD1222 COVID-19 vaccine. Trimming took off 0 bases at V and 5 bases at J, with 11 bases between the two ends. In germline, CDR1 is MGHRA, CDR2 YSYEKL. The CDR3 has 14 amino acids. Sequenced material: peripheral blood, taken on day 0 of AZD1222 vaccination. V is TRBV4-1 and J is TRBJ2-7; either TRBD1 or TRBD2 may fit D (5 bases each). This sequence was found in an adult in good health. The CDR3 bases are TGCGCCAGCAGCCAAGAAGAAAGGGACGACGAGCAGTACTTC. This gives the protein CASSQEERDDEQYF.